The 5 T cell receptor beta chains in this list originate from one sample, sequenced in a study of a mutant IDH1 vaccine in newly diagnosed glioma. Time point here: week 5, during vaccination. The content of each vaccine dose was 300 ug of mutant IDH1 20-mer peptide, and topical imiquimod accompanied it. Measured with immunoSEQ multiplex PCR; TCRdb has only the in-frame clones, and not every one. The sample contains approximately 60,000 clones, 82% of which appear only once. The antigens of these receptors remain unknown. The sample was PBMCs, taken from a glioma patient whose treatment included an IDH1 peptide vaccine. The receptors originated from a woman aged 18-29 years with glioma. Some clones in this sample may be carry-over from other donors' samples.

The chain has TRBV6-9 and TRBJ1-6, with 8 bases matching TRBD1. The junction had 6 bases not matched to a gene; V was cut back by 4 bases and J by 7 bases. CDR1 and CDR2 (germline): MNHGY, SVAAGI. The CDR3 has 15 amino acids. This CDR3 is CASSFPGGPNSPLHF. The DNA for the CDR3 is TGTGCCAGCAGTTTTCCAGGGGGCCCCAATTCACCCCTCCACTTT.

The chain carries TRBV2 and TRBJ1-4, with D unresolved. Trimming shortened V by 4 bases and J by 12 bases, and 18 bases separated the two germline ends. Germline V gives CDR1 SNHLY, CDR2 FYNNEI. The CDR3 sequence is 14 residues long. The CDR3 loop is CASSVTAVMTELFF. The CDR3 DNA sequence: TGTGCCAGCAGTGTCACAGCGGTAATGACGGAACTGTTTTTT.

This chain links TRBV2 with TRBJ1-4; D is perhaps TRBD1 (6 bases). The V and J ends lost 6 bases and 5 bases respectively, with 16 bases between them. Germline values: CDR1 SNHLY, CDR2 FYNNEI. The CDR3 length is 15 residues. CDR3 residues: CASSWGRAVNEKLFF. CDR3 nucleotides: TGTGCCAGCAGCTGGGGGCGGGCAGTCAATGAAAAACTGTTTTTT.

This chain joins TRBV5-1 and TRBJ2-2; TRBD1 might be the D (5 bases). Trimming cost V 5 bases and J 6 bases, with 14 bases left between them. CDR1 and CDR2 (germline): SGHRS, YFSETQ. This CDR3 is built from 14 residues. For the CDR3, the DNA is TGCGCCAGCAGTTGGTCAGGGTCGGCCGGGGAGCTGTTTTTT. Translated: CASSWSGSAGELFF.

This clone occurred a few times. V usage is TRBV6-1 and J usage is TRBJ1-5, with TRBD1 as a possible D gene (5 bases). Trimming cost V 4 bases and J 4 bases, with 8 bases left between them. Germline CDR1 MNHNS, CDR2 SASEGT. CDR3 size: 13 residues. The CDR3 bases are TGTGCCAGCAGTGGGGACGGGAATCAGCCCCAGCATTTT. Protein sequence: CASSGDGNQPQHF.